One and the same sample provided the 32 T cell receptor beta chains below, sequenced in a study of blood T cell repertoires in COVID-19. Generated by immunoSEQ multiplex PCR, the TCRdb table keeps only in-frame clones and is missing some. The sample includes hundreds of thousands of clones, around 78% of them seen just once. The source material was peripheral blood. These receptors all stem from a woman in her seventies with active or convalescent COVID-19.

This clone was observed a handful of times. The genes are TRBV7-2 and TRBJ1-5; the match to TRBD1 covers 10 bases. The CDR3 runs 15 residues. V shed 5 bases and J 6 bases; nucleotides not matched to a gene: 7. CDR1 and CDR2 from the germline V gene are SGHTA and FQGNSA. Written as DNA, the CDR3 is TGTGCCAGCAGCCTGACAGGGGGCGGCAGTCAGCCCCAGCATTTT. Its protein is CASSLTGGGSQPQHF.

The V gene is TRBV27, the J gene TRBJ2-3; possibly TRBD2 for D (6 bases). CDR1 and CDR2 (germline): MNHEY, SMNVEV (reference sequence). V was clipped by 2 bases and J by 6 bases, with 12 bases between them. The CDR3 sequence is 14 residues long. The CDR3 protein is CASSLRGNLDTQYF. The CDR3 nucleotides read TGTGCCAGCAGTTTACGGGGGAATTTGGATACGCAGTATTTT.

The V and J genes are TRBV2 and TRBJ2-5; 9 bases line up with TRBD1. Germline V CDR1 and CDR2: SNHLY, FYNNEI. The V gene end was trimmed by 9 bases and the J gene end by 3 bases; junction bases not matched to a gene: 5. This CDR3 has 13 residues. CDR3 bases: TGTGCCAGACGGGACAGGGAGAAAGAGACCCAGTACTTC. Amino acids: CARRDREKETQYF.

The V and J genes are TRBV20-1 and TRBJ2-5, with a tentative D call TRBD2 (5 bases). Germline V gene lookup returns CDR1 DFQATT and CDR2 SNEGSKA (reference sequence). Trimming stripped 3 bases from V and 5 bases from J, with 7 bases between. This CDR3 spans 11 amino acids. The DNA of the CDR3 is TGCAGTGCTAGTGGGAGCGAGACCCAGTACTTC. Encoded protein: CSASGSETQYF.

This clone was seen a handful of times. V gene TRBV10-3 combines with J gene TRBJ2-2; no definite D call. The V gene lost 5 bases and the J gene lost 4 bases, with 8 bases spanning the gap. This CDR3 spans 13 amino acids. The V gene's germline CDR1 is ENHRY and CDR2 SYGVKD. CDR3 nucleotide sequence: TGTGCCATCAGTTCTAGAGTCACCGGGGAGCTGTTTTTT. This gives the protein CAISSRVTGELFF.

This chain connects TRBV5-1 to TRBJ1-2; no firm D call. The CDR3 length is 13 residues. CDR1 SGHRS and CDR2 YFSETQ come from the germline V gene. Trimming removed 3 bases at V and 4 bases at J, with 10 bases between. DNA for the CDR3: TGCGCCAGCAGCTCGGTCGCCTTCTATGGCTACACCTTC. Amino acid sequence: CASSSVAFYGYTF.

The chain has TRBV5-6 and TRBJ2-7; D not certain. Trimming left V 4 bases short and J 2 bases short, with 10 bases between. This CDR3 spans 13 amino acids. The V gene's germline CDR1 is SGHDT and CDR2 YYEEEE. CDR3 amino acids: CASSLGIAYEQYF. The CDR3 region has the DNA TGTGCCAGCAGCCTGGGAATAGCCTACGAGCAGTACTTC.

V gene TRBV9 combines with J gene TRBJ2-2; the D gene is possibly TRBD2 (6 bases). The CDR3 covers 18 residues. Germline V gives CDR1 SGDLS, CDR2 YYNGEE. V was clipped by 2 bases and J by 3 bases, with 20 bases between them. CDR3 coding DNA: TGTGCCAGCAGCGTTCCGGAGACTAGAAAAGGGTACACCGGGGAGCTGTTTTTT. It is translated as CASSVPETRKGYTGELFF.

The chain uses TRBV4-2 and TRBJ2-3, with TRBD2 identical over 8 bases. V was pared by 3 bases and J by 10 bases, with 24 bases of the junction left unmatched. CDR1 is LGHNA, CDR2 YNFKEQ, per germline. CDR3 length equals 19 residues. As DNA, the CDR3 is TGTGCCAGCAGCCAGGAAAACGCTCTGGGGCAAGCGGGAGTGGTCTCGCAGTATTTT. Encoded protein: CASSQENALGQAGVVSQYF.

The chain couples TRBV4-3 to TRBJ2-5, with 9 bases matching TRBD1. The CDR3 runs to 15 residues. CDR1 is LGHNA, CDR2 YSLEER, per germline. The J segment lost 2 bases and the V segment lost 3 bases, leaving 4 bases of the junction unmatched. CDR3 sequence: CASSQGTGLQETQYF. The CDR3 DNA is TGCGCCAGCAGCCAGGGGACAGGGCTACAAGAGACCCAGTACTTC.

The chain recombines TRBV6-5 with TRBJ2-7; 7 nucleotides agree with TRBD1. V shed 0 bases and J 3 bases; nucleotides not matched to a gene: 2. There are 14 residues in the CDR3. Germline-derived CDR1 and CDR2 are MNHEY and SVGAGI. The CDR3 region has the DNA TGTGCCAGCAGTTACTCGGGACAGCTCTACGAGCAGTACTTC. This gives the protein CASSYSGQLYEQYF.

V is TRBV21-1 and J is TRBJ1-5; the table's TRBD1 call for D was not verified on the DNA. TRBV21-1 is deemed a pseudogene. The CDR3 contains 13 residues. DNA for the CDR3: TGTGCCAGCAGTCGGGACAGCCATCAGCCCCAGCATTTT. The encoded protein is CASSRDSHQPQHF.

The V and J genes are TRBV5-1 and TRBJ2-1, with TRBD2 identical over 7 bases. The CDR3 extends over 16 amino acids. The V and J ends lost 0 bases and 2 bases, in that order; junction bases with no gene match: 5. Germline V gene lookup returns CDR1 SGHRS and CDR2 YFSETQ. In DNA form, the CDR3 reads TGCGCCAGCAGCTTGGCGGGAGGTAATACCTACAATGAGCAGTTCTTC. Encoded protein: CASSLAGGNTYNEQFF.

This chain uses TRBV11-2 with TRBJ2-1; possibly TRBD2 for D (7 bases). CDR1 is SGHAT, CDR2 FQNNGV, per germline. This CDR3 comprises 18 residues. V lost 0 bases and J lost 4, with 19 bases in between. CDR3 DNA sequence: TGTGCCAGCAGCTTAGAGGGGGGGGGCCAGCGGCCTTACAATGAGCAGTTCTTC. Translated, it gives CASSLEGGGQRPYNEQFF.

This rearrangement joins TRBV5-1 to TRBJ2-5; the match to TRBD2 covers 11 bases. The trim removed 0 bases at V and 2 bases at J, leaving 3 bases unmatched. Per the germline V gene, CDR1 is SGHRS and CDR2 is YFSETQ. There are 16 residues in the CDR3. Here the CDR3 reads CASSLAIAGGQETQYF. CDR3 in DNA: TGCGCCAGCAGCTTGGCAATAGCGGGGGGGCAAGAGACCCAGTACTTC.

This clone was seen a few times. The rearrangement links TRBV2 to TRBJ1-4; D remains unclear. The germline V and J ends were trimmed by 2 bases and 10 bases, with 11 bases remaining between them. Per the germline V gene, CDR1 is SNHLY and CDR2 is FYNNEI. CDR3 length: 13 residues. The DNA of the CDR3 is TGTGCCAGCAGTGAATGGGAGGGAGGAAAACTGTTTTTT. Residues: CASSEWEGGKLFF. Filled out from reference TRBV2 and TRBJ1-4, the complete variable domain reads EPEVTQTPSHQVTQMGQEVILRCVPISNHLYFYWYRQILGQKVEFLVSFYNNEISEKSEIFDDQFSVERPDGSNFTLKIRSTKLEDSAMYFCASSEWEGGKLFFGSGTQLSVL.

J is TRBJ1-3 and V is TRBV5-1; 10 nucleotides match TRBD1. The CDR3 length is 17 residues. Germline trimming cut 3 bases from V and 4 bases from J; bases unmatched to any gene: 10. In germline, CDR1 is SGHRS, CDR2 YFSETQ. The CDR3 sequence: CASSSGQGPPGGNTIYF. The CDR3 DNA reads as TGCGCCAGCAGCTCGGGACAGGGGCCCCCGGGAGGAAACACCATATATTTT.

The chain links TRBV4-2 to TRBJ2-1, with D maybe TRBD2 (6 bases). This CDR3 spans 17 amino acids. Germline values: CDR1 LGHNA, CDR2 YNFKEQ. Trimming took 1 base from V and 3 from J, leaving 16 bases between them. The CDR3 reads CASSQAPLAEHYNEQFF. The CDR3 DNA follows: TGTGCCAGCAGCCAAGCCCCCTTAGCGGAACACTACAATGAGCAGTTCTTC.

This chain links TRBV5-1 with TRBJ2-1; perhaps TRBD2 as D (5 bases). Trimming pared 0 bases from V and 2 bases from J, leaving 12 bases between. Per germline, CDR1 SGHRS and CDR2 YFSETQ. The CDR3 spans 16 residues. The CDR3 loop reads CASSLEAAEAYNEQFF. In DNA form, the CDR3 reads TGCGCCAGCAGCTTGGAGGCGGCGGAGGCCTACAATGAGCAGTTCTTC.

This chain joins TRBV6-5 and TRBJ1-1; 8 bases match TRBD1. The CDR3 spans 15 residues. After removal of 0 bases from V and 8 bases from J, the junction contained 8 bases not matched to a gene. Germline V gene sequence: CDR1 MNHEY, CDR2 SVGAGI. The CDR3 region is CASSYSRDRLYEAFF. The CDR3 nucleotides are TGTGCCAGCAGTTACTCGCGGGACAGGTTGTACGAAGCTTTCTTT.

Only one count was recorded for this clone. This rearrangement joins TRBV28 to TRBJ2-5; 8 bases fit TRBD1. The CDR3 covers 13 residues. Germline trimming cut 5 bases from V and 5 bases from J; bases unmatched to any gene: 4. The germline gives CDR1 MDHEN, CDR2 SYDVKM. CDR3 residues: CASSQGARETQYF. The CDR3 nucleotides are TGTGCCAGCAGTCAGGGGGCGAGGGAGACCCAGTACTTC.

The V call is TRBV3-1 (or the pseudogene TRBV3-2), the J call TRBJ2-3; D gene uncertain. The CDR3 has 13 residues. CDR1 and CDR2 (germline): LGHDT, YNNKEL (reference sequence). The V end lost 0 bases, the J end lost 9 bases, and 10 bases lay between the germline ends. The CDR3 DNA reads as TGTGCCAGCAGCCAAGATAGAGTGAGGACGCAGTATTTT. This gives the protein CASSQDRVRTQYF.

CDR3 DNA: TGTGCCAGCAGTTACGACAGTAACTATGGCTACACCTTC. Translation gives CASSYDSNYGYTF. This chain links TRBV6-5 with TRBJ1-2; possible D gene TRBD1, 5 bases. CDR1 MNHEY and CDR2 SVGAGI come from the germline V gene. The CDR3 spans 13 residues. V gave up 2 bases and J gave up 1 base, with 5 bases separating them.

Here the CDR3 DNA reads TGTGCCAGCACCTCCGGGACCTACGAGCAGTACTTC. Protein product: CASTSGTYEQYF. The gene calls are TRBV28 and TRBJ2-7; D possibly corresponds to TRBD2 (5 bases). Germline loops: CDR1 MDHEN, CDR2 SYDVKM. This CDR3 is 12 amino acids long. Trimming stripped 7 bases from V and 2 bases from J, with 9 bases between.

The chain recombines TRBV19 with TRBJ1-2; D gene uncertain. CDR1 and CDR2 (germline): LNHDA, SQIVND (reference sequence). V dropped 4 bases and J dropped 3 bases, with 6 bases sitting between them. The CDR3 extends over 12 amino acids. In nucleotides, the CDR3 is TGTGCCAGTAGTAGCCGGGACTATGGCTACACCTTC. This gives the protein CASSSRDYGYTF.

This chain joins TRBV27 and TRBJ2-3; 8 nucleotides align to TRBD2. V shed 5 bases and J 2 bases; nucleotides not matched to a gene: 6. Germline CDR1 is MNHEY and CDR2 is SMNVEV (reference sequence). The CDR3 is made up of 15 amino acids. CDR3 protein: CASSSGRMITDTQYF. The DNA for the CDR3 is TGTGCCAGCAGTAGCGGGAGAATGATCACAGATACGCAGTATTTT.

This sequence joins TRBV3-1 (or the pseudogene TRBV3-2) and TRBJ1-1, with D unresolved. The CDR3 has 16 amino acids. V was pared by 4 bases and J by 0 bases, with 15 bases between. Germline CDR1 and CDR2: LGHDT and YNNKEL (reference sequence). CDR3 in amino acids: CASSPTAGAMNTEAFF. CDR3 sequence (DNA): TGTGCCAGCAGCCCTACGGCGGGAGCTATGAACACTGAAGCTTTCTTT.

This chain connects TRBV1 to TRBJ1-2; TRBD1, the table's D call, was not compared with the DNA. TRBV1 is assigned pseudogene status. This CDR3 region has 16 residues. The CDR3 DNA follows: TGCACCAGCAGCCAAGATCACCCGAACAGGGTCGATGGCTACACCTTC. It yields the protein CTSSQDHPNRVDGYTF.

The rearrangement links TRBV4-1 to TRBJ1-3; weak D call: TRBD1 (5 bases). The CDR3 runs 15 residues. Germline V gene data show CDR1 as MGHRA and CDR2 as YSYEKL. V was pared by 0 bases and J by 0 bases, with 6 bases between. CDR3 protein: CASSQDGHSGNTIYF. CDR3 sequence (DNA): TGCGCCAGCAGCCAAGATGGACACTCTGGAAACACCATATATTTT.

The CDR3 DNA is TGTGCCAGCAGCTTAGTGGGACAGGTCGCCAATGAGCAGTTCTTC. Translated, it gives CASSLVGQVANEQFF. The V call is TRBV7-2, the J call TRBJ2-1; 8 nucleotides match TRBD1. Germline V gene data show CDR1 as SGHTA and CDR2 as FQGNSA. The CDR3 is 15 residues long. The trim removed 1 base at V and 6 bases at J, leaving 5 bases unmatched.

The V call is TRBV29-1, the J call TRBJ2-5; 12 bases fit TRBD2. V shed 7 bases and J 3 bases; nucleotides not matched to a gene: 3. The length of the CDR3 is 13 residues. Germline CDR1 SQVTM, CDR2 ANQGSEA. This chain's CDR3 is CSGLAGGKETQYF. The CDR3 DNA reads as TGCAGCGGCCTAGCGGGGGGGAAAGAGACCCAGTACTTC.

The chain links TRBV3-1 (or the pseudogene TRBV3-2) to TRBJ2-7, with 9 positions matching TRBD2. The CDR3 runs to 17 residues. V dropped 4 bases and J dropped 1; count of bases not matched to a gene: 11. The V gene's germline CDR1 is LGHDT and CDR2 YNNKEL (reference sequence). CDR3 in DNA: TGTGCCAGCAGCCCGTTTGGGCGGGAGGGCCAATCCTACGAGCAGTACTTC. Its translation: CASSPFGREGQSYEQYF.